One sample yielded the 32 T cell receptor beta chains listed below, sequenced in a study of T cell repertoires in cytomegalovirus infection. TCRdb passed the reads through MiXCR, listing each CDR3 protein once. The sample lists roughly 990,000 distinct CDR3 sequences; approximately 31% were seen once. Antigens for these TCRs are unknown. The material sequenced was cultured CD8+ T cells from PBMCs, taken from culture after CMV antigen stimulation. Every receptor here comes from a human donor in good health (CMV status not recorded). Some clones in this sample may be carry-over from other donors' samples.

This clonotype has just a few counts. The chain has TRBV6-1 and TRBJ1-2; TRBD1 agrees at 8 bases. In germline, CDR1 is MNHNS, CDR2 SASEGT. V was clipped by 5 bases and J by 6 bases; unmatched bases: 5. The CDR3 is made up of 13 amino acids. CDR3 sequence: CASSWTGIHGYTF. Written as DNA, the CDR3 is TGTGCCAGCAGTTGGACAGGGATCCATGGCTACACCTTC.

This clonotype was counted between two and nine times. In DNA form, the CDR3 reads TGTGCCAGCAGCTCGCCCCCGACAGGGGAGGAGACCCAGTACTTC. Its translation: CASSSPPTGEETQYF. The rearrangement uses TRBV13 and TRBJ2-5; 8 nucleotides align to TRBD1. The V and J ends lost 4 bases and 5 bases, in that order; junction bases with no gene match: 9. CDR1 is PRHDT, CDR2 FYEKMQ, per germline (reference sequence). The CDR3 is 15 residues long.

This clonotype appeared a few times. The CDR3 here is CSALRLGNGYLYNEQFF. The CDR3 DNA reads as TGCAGTGCCCTCAGATTGGGGAACGGATACCTCTACAATGAGCAGTTCTTC. V usage is TRBV20-1 and J usage is TRBJ2-1, with D uncertain. Trimming removed 6 bases from V and 3 bases from J, with 24 bases in between. This CDR3 is built from 17 residues. Germline V gene sequence: CDR1 DFQATT, CDR2 SNEGSKA (reference sequence).

This clonotype was seen at least ten times. The genes are TRBV16 and TRBJ1-5, with TRBD1 identical over 7 bases. Trimming at V came to 2 bases and at J to 6 bases, leaving 7 bases not matched to a gene. The germline V gene encodes CDR1 KGHSY and CDR2 FQNENV. The CDR3 length is 15 residues. The CDR3 protein is CASSQGQGGFQPQHF. CDR3 sequence (DNA): TGTGCCAGCAGCCAAGGGCAGGGGGGGTTTCAGCCCCAGCATTTT.

The V and J genes are TRBV6-5 and TRBJ1-2, with 8 bases aligning to TRBD1. V shed 2 bases, J shed 2 bases, and the junction held 7 bases outside the gene matches. CDR3 length equals 16 residues. Germline values: CDR1 MNHEY, CDR2 SVGAGI. The CDR3 DNA follows: TGTGCCAGCAGTTACGGGCAGGGGGCTCGGAACTATGGCTACACCTTC. It yields the protein CASSYGQGARNYGYTF.

This clonotype has only a few counts. V is TRBV12-3 or TRBV12-4 and J is TRBJ1-6; D possibly corresponds to TRBD1 (6 bases). V lost 7 bases and J lost 8, with 18 bases in between. The CDR3 has 15 amino acids. The CDR3 DNA follows: TGTGCCAGCAACATAGGGGGGGTAGTCTATTCACCCCTCCACTTT. It is translated as CASNIGGVVYSPLHF.

The genes are TRBV25-1 and TRBJ2-3, with D possibly TRBD1 on 7 matching bases. The CDR3 extends over 18 amino acids. V lost 1 base and J 4 bases, leaving 21 bases between the germline ends. Germline values: CDR1 MGHDK, CDR2 SYGVNS. The CDR3 loop reads CASSESILGGGASDTQYF. CDR3 coding DNA: TGTGCCAGCAGTGAATCAATCCTCGGAGGGGGCGCCTCAGATACGCAGTATTTT.

The rearrangement links TRBV4-3 to TRBJ2-1, with 7 bases fitting TRBD1. CDR1 is LGHNA, CDR2 YSLEER, per germline. V gave up 0 bases and J gave up 1 base; unmatched junction bases: 15. This CDR3 region has 20 residues. CDR3 in amino acids: CASSQEFPWRQGESYNEQFF. CDR3 bases: TGCGCCAGCAGCCAAGAATTCCCTTGGAGGCAGGGGGAATCCTACAATGAGCAGTTCTTC.

Notes on this clonotype: A much larger clone lies one base from this, so it may be a read error. The rearrangement links TRBV12-3 or TRBV12-4 to TRBJ1-2; no clear D. This CDR3 is 14 amino acids long. The CDR3 DNA is TGTGCCAGCAGTCCAGGTTCCTCGGGCTATGACTACACCTTC. Its protein product is CASSPGSSGYDYTF.

This clonotype was picked up a small number of times. The V call is TRBV12-3 or TRBV12-4, the J call TRBJ2-7; TRBD1 matches at 8 bases. J was trimmed by 6 bases and V by 6 bases; bases with no gene match: 4. This CDR3 has 12 residues. The CDR3 loop is CASRDDRGEQYF. The DNA for the CDR3 is TGTGCCAGCAGGGACGACAGGGGCGAGCAGTACTTC.

This clonotype was seen more than once but under ten times. The gene calls are TRBV7-9 and TRBJ1-4; a weak D match, TRBD1 (6 bases). The CDR3 totals 17 residues. The V and J ends lost 1 base and 0 bases respectively, with 12 bases between them. Germline V gives CDR1 SEHNR, CDR2 FQNEAQ (reference sequence). Written as DNA, the CDR3 is TGTGCCAGCAGCTTAGGCAAGGGGGACGCAACTAATGAAAAACTGTTTTTT. Residues: CASSLGKGDATNEKLFF.

This clonotype was recorded a few times. This chain links TRBV27 with TRBJ2-5, with 7 bases identical to TRBD1. Trimming cost V 6 bases and J 5 bases; bases outside gene matches: 6. Germline assignment: CDR1 MNHEY and CDR2 SMNVEV (reference sequence). CDR3 length equals 13 residues. Here the CDR3 DNA reads TGTGCCAGCAGGTACAGGGGTGCGGAGACCCAGTACTTC. It specifies CASRYRGAETQYF.

This chain uses TRBV7-9 with TRBJ2-3, with 7 bases identical to TRBD2. The CDR3 covers 15 residues. V lost 7 bases and J lost 3; bases outside the gene matches: 10. Germline-derived CDR1 and CDR2 are SEHNR and FQNEAQ (reference sequence). CDR3: CASNSAGPSTDTQYF. The DNA for the CDR3 is TGTGCCAGCAACTCAGCGGGGCCCAGTACAGATACGCAGTATTTT. Supplemented by reference TRBV7-9 and TRBJ2-3, the full variable domain reads DTGVSQNPRHKITKRGQNVTFRCDPISEHNRLYWYRQTLGQGPEFLTYFQNEAQLEKSRLLSDRFSAERPKGSFSTLEIQRTEQGDSAMYLCASNSAGPSTDTQYFGPGTRLTVL.

This clonotype has just a few counts. The rearrangement joins TRBV7-6 to TRBJ2-1; TRBD1 might be the D (6 bases). Germline CDR1 is SGHVS and CDR2 is FNYEAQ. Trimming shortened V by 5 bases and J by 5 bases, and 16 bases separated the two germline ends. The CDR3 consists of 15 residues. Here the CDR3 reads CASSRPGHINNEQFF. The CDR3 DNA reads as TGTGCCAGCAGCAGACCGGGACATATCAACAATGAGCAGTTCTTC.

The rearrangement links TRBV6-5 to TRBJ2-3; no definite D call. Per the germline V gene, CDR1 is MNHEY and CDR2 is SVGAGI. The CDR3 has 14 residues. V was pared by 2 bases and J by 3 bases, with 9 bases between. CDR3 DNA sequence: TGTGCCAGCAGTTACGCCCTCGGGACAGATACGCAGTATTTT. Residues: CASSYALGTDTQYF.

This clonotype came up many times. The V and J genes are TRBV12-3 or TRBV12-4 and TRBJ1-5; 8 positions agree with TRBD1. Germline trimming cut 3 bases from V and 6 bases from J; bases unmatched to any gene: 7. This CDR3 spans 15 amino acids. The CDR3 nucleotides are TGTGCCAGCAGTTTGGACGACAGGGGCGTTCAGCCCCAGCATTTT. Translation: CASSLDDRGVQPQHF.

This clonotype was observed a handful of times. The gene calls are TRBV6-6 and TRBJ1-2, with 9 bases identical to TRBD1. The CDR3 length is 15 residues. Germline CDR1 and CDR2: MNHNY and SVGAGI (reference sequence). The V gene end was trimmed by 5 bases and the J gene end by 8 bases; junction bases not matched to a gene: 12. The CDR3 DNA reads as TGTGCCAGCAGTAATACGGTACAGGGGGCTGAAGGCTACACCTTC. Protein product: CASSNTVQGAEGYTF.

Regarding this clonotype: This may be a read error, as it is one base from a much larger clone. The rearrangement joins TRBV7-2 to TRBJ2-1; 9 bases agree with TRBD2. The CDR3 spans 15 residues. Germline CDR1 and CDR2: SGHTA and FQGNSA. Germline trimming cut 3 bases from V and 9 bases from J; bases unmatched to any gene: 9. The CDR3, as DNA: TGTGCCAGCAGCTTTACGGCGGGGGGGCTGGGTGAGCAGTTCTTC. As protein: CASSFTAGGLGEQFF.

Here the CDR3 DNA reads TGTGCCAGCAGCTTAGAGGTCCGGGGACAGGGGGACAATGAGCAGTTCTTC. It yields the protein CASSLEVRGQGDNEQFF. The V gene is TRBV13, the J gene TRBJ2-1, with 11 bases matching TRBD1. J was trimmed by 5 bases and V by 1 base; bases with no gene match: 7. The CDR3 loop spans 17 amino acids. The V gene's germline CDR1 is PRHDT and CDR2 FYEKMQ (reference sequence).

The chain employs TRBV27 and TRBJ1-5; weak D call: TRBD1 (6 bases). Trimming took off 2 bases at V and 6 bases at J, with 14 bases between the two ends. The germline gives CDR1 MNHEY, CDR2 SMNVEV (reference sequence). This CDR3 region has 15 residues. The CDR3 loop reads CASSLGGALGQPQHF. The DNA of the CDR3 is TGTGCCAGCAGTTTAGGGGGGGCGTTAGGTCAGCCCCAGCATTTT.

This clonotype was counted only a few times. The chain combines TRBV7-6 with TRBJ2-7; no clear D. The CDR3 sequence is 14 residues long. Trimming shortened V by 4 bases and J by 0 bases, and 10 bases separated the two germline ends. Looked up from germline, CDR1 is SGHVS and CDR2 is FNYEAQ. The CDR3: CASSSEASSYEQYF. The CDR3, as DNA: TGTGCCAGCAGCTCGGAAGCCAGCTCCTACGAGCAGTACTTC.

This clonotype was seen a few times. The chain combines TRBV6-2 or TRBV6-3 with TRBJ2-1, with TRBD1 identical over 7 bases. Germline trimming cut 6 bases from V and 1 base from J; bases unmatched to any gene: 18. The CDR3 consists of 19 residues. CDR1 MNHEY and CDR2 SVGEGT come from the germline V gene. The CDR3 bases are TGTGCCAGCAGAGCGCCCCCGGGACAGAGATCCCTTTCCTACAATGAGCAGTTCTTC. This translates into CASRAPPGQRSLSYNEQFF.

CDR3 in amino acids: CSAQQIPGLSNQPQHF. Written as DNA, the CDR3 is TGCAGTGCCCAACAGATTCCTGGGTTAAGCAATCAGCCCCAGCATTTT. The chain joins TRBV20-1 to TRBJ1-5; no definite D call. V dropped 6 bases and J dropped 1 base, with 19 bases sitting between them. This CDR3 is 16 amino acids long. CDR1 is DFQATT and CDR2 is SNEGSKA in the germline V gene (reference sequence).

V gene TRBV6-2 or TRBV6-3 combines with J gene TRBJ2-1; TRBD2 matches 11 bases. The length of the CDR3 is 18 residues. J was trimmed by 0 bases and V by 1 base; bases with no gene match: 5. Germline V gene lookup returns CDR1 MNHEY and CDR2 SVGEGT. The CDR3 nucleotides are TGTGCCAGCAGTTACTGGCGACTAGCGGGGTTCTCCTACAATGAGCAGTTCTTC. Translated, it gives CASSYWRLAGFSYNEQFF.

For this clonotype: Compared with germline, one end of the junction differs, possibly owing to a read error. The CDR3 DNA reads as TGTGTCAGCAGCCCTGGAGGTTACAATGAGCAGTTCTTC. Translation: CVSSPGGYNEQFF. The chain uses TRBV5-6 and TRBJ2-1; weak D call: TRBD2 (5 bases). CDR1 and CDR2 (germline): SGHDT, YYEEEE. This CDR3 spans 13 amino acids.

On this clonotype itself: A read error is possible here, since a much larger clone lies one base away. The chain has TRBV7-3 and TRBJ2-3; 9 bases match TRBD2. The CDR3 has 16 amino acids. Germline-derived CDR1 and CDR2 are SGHTA and FQGTGA. The CDR3 here is CVSGQRGVGATDTQYF. The CDR3 region has the DNA TGTGTCAGCGGGCAGCGGGGGGTCGGGGCCACAGATACGCAGTATTTT.

This clonotype occurred a few times. The chain uses TRBV9 and TRBJ2-7; 7 positions match TRBD1. Germline-derived CDR1 and CDR2 are SGDLS and YYNGEE. The CDR3 contains 14 residues. The J segment lost 2 bases and the V segment lost 0 bases, leaving 2 bases of the junction unmatched. The CDR3 loop is CASSVAGTAYEQYF. Here the CDR3 DNA reads TGTGCCAGCAGCGTAGCCGGGACAGCCTACGAGCAGTACTTC.

A note on this clonotype: The CDR3 ends on some other residue instead of the conserved phenylalanine or tryptophan, so this is likely a read error. The DNA is left out, because the CDR3 cannot be placed on it with certainty; the CDR3 is given as TCRdb lists it. The chain joins TRBV20-1 to TRBJ2-3; the table names TRBD2, a call not compared with the DNA. The germline V gene encodes CDR1 DFQATT and CDR2 SNEGSKA (reference sequence). The CDR3 is made up of 9 amino acids, end residues included. This chain's CDR3 is CSARDATLV.

As regards this clonotype: An end of the junction does not agree with germline; a read error may underlie this. V is TRBV7-7 and J is TRBJ2-2; the match to TRBD2 covers 8 bases. The CDR3 covers 16 residues. CDR1 and CDR2 from the germline V gene are SSHAT and FNYEAQ (reference sequence). This CDR3 reads CASSVGWRGDTGELFF. The CDR3 bases are TGTGCTAGCAGCGTCGGATGGCGGGGGGACACCGGGGAGCTGTTTTTT.

The chain recombines TRBV18 with TRBJ2-7; the D gene could be TRBD1 or TRBD2 (5 bases each). Germline V gene sequence: CDR1 KGHSH, CDR2 LQKENI. V was pared by 4 bases and J by 0 bases, with 16 bases between. This CDR3 has 16 amino acids. The CDR3 loop reads CASSLPSGPRSYEQYF. The CDR3 bases are TGTGCCAGCTCACTACCATCGGGACCTCGCTCCTACGAGCAGTACTTC. The full variable domain, completed using reference TRBV18 and TRBJ2-7, is NAGVMQNPRHLVRRRGQEARLRCSPMKGHSHVYWYRQLPEEGLKFMVYLQKENIIDESGMPKERFSAEFPKEGPSILRIQQVVRGDSAAYFCASSLPSGPRSYEQYFGPGTRLTVT.

The table lists this clonotype with a few counts. This chain connects TRBV2 to TRBJ2-7; 10 bases agree with TRBD1. The CDR3 has 14 residues. The ends lost 6 bases at V and 5 bases at J; junction bases unmatched: 7. Per germline, CDR1 SNHLY and CDR2 FYNNEI. DNA of the CDR3: TGTGCCAGCAGAGCCGACAGGGGGCTCAACGAGCAGTACTTC. Its protein is CASRADRGLNEQYF.

This sequence joins TRBV6-1 and TRBJ2-7; weak D call: TRBD1 (5 bases). Trimming removed 1 base at V and 0 bases at J, with 10 bases between. This CDR3 is built from 15 residues. CDR1 and CDR2 from the germline V gene are MNHNS and SASEGT. The DNA for the CDR3 is TGTGCCAGCAGTGAAGTAATAGGGGCCTCCTACGAGCAGTACGTC. Translating gives CASSEVIGASYEQYV.